A single sample gave rise to the 20 T cell receptor beta chains below, sequenced in a study of blood T cell repertoires in COVID-19. The protocol was immunoSEQ multiplex PCR, while the TCRdb copy is restricted to in-frame clones and leaves out a portion. The repertoire holds 100,000 to 150,000 clones, with approximately 88% as singletons. Sequenced input: peripheral blood. The receptors shown here come from a man aged 45-65 years with acute or convalescent COVID-19.

The chain links TRBV9 to TRBJ2-2; TRBD2 is a possible D gene (6 bases). This CDR3 spans 15 amino acids. Germline lookup yields CDR1 SGDLS and CDR2 YYNGEE. V lost 0 bases to trimming and J lost 6 bases, with 12 bases between them. CDR3 loop: CASSVGLGSSGELFF. CDR3 sequence (DNA): TGTGCCAGCAGCGTAGGACTAGGGTCGTCCGGGGAGCTGTTTTTT. Combining the CDR3 with reference TRBV9 and TRBJ2-2 gives the whole variable domain DSGVTQTPKHLITATGQRVTLRCSPRSGDLSVYWYQQSLDQGLQFLIQYYNGEERAKGNILERFSAQQFPDLHSELNLSSLELGDSALYFCASSVGLGSSGELFFGEGSRLTVL.

Details on this clone: One end of the junction is discordant with germline, which a read error may explain. The V gene is TRBV30, the J gene TRBJ1-1; D not resolved. The CDR3 runs 11 residues. Germline V lookup: CDR1 GTSNPN, CDR2 SVGIG (reference sequence). CDR3 sequence: CAWSPNIEAFF. The CDR3 DNA is TGTGCCTGGAGCCCGAACATTGAAGCTTTCTTT.

V gene TRBV21-1 combines with J gene TRBJ2-7; the tabulated D call, TRBD2, remains unverified against the DNA. TRBV21-1 is a pseudogene. This CDR3 contains 17 residues. The CDR3 DNA follows: TGTGCCAGCAGCAAAGCCGATAAATCTAGCCCTCACGACGAGCAGTACTTC. Its protein product is CASSKADKSSPHDEQYF.

The rearrangement joins TRBV4-3 to TRBJ2-2, with 13 bases aligning to TRBD2. The V gene's germline CDR1 is LGHNA and CDR2 YSLEER. This CDR3 is 18 amino acids long. V dropped 3 bases and J dropped 3; count of bases not matched to a gene: 7. This CDR3 is CASSQRLAGGGDTGELFF. The DNA of the CDR3 is TGCGCCAGCAGCCAGAGACTAGCGGGAGGAGGGGACACCGGGGAGCTGTTTTTT.

The V gene is TRBV5-8, the J gene TRBJ2-5; 13 bases line up with TRBD2. V gave up 0 bases and J gave up 5 bases; unmatched junction bases: 7. CDR3 size: 17 residues. Looked up from germline, CDR1 is SGHTS and CDR2 is YDEGEE. CDR3 bases: TGTGCCAGCAGCTTGGGGACTAGCGGGAGCCCGTTGGAGACCCAGTACTTC. This translates into CASSLGTSGSPLETQYF. Full variable domain (outside the CDR3, taken from reference TRBV5-8 and TRBJ2-5): EAGVTQSPTHLIKTRGQQATLRCSPISGHTSVYWYQQALGLGLQFLLWYDEGEERNRGNFPPRFSGRQFPNYSSELNVNALELEDSALYLCASSLGTSGSPLETQYFGPGTRLLVL.

This chain connects TRBV7-9 to TRBJ1-2; TRBD1 is a possible D gene (5 bases). V dropped 5 bases and J dropped 0 bases, with 13 bases sitting between them. CDR1 is SEHNR, CDR2 FQNEAQ, per germline (reference sequence). The CDR3 loop spans 15 amino acids. CDR3 DNA: TGTGCCAGCAGCCATACAGGCGCTACTAACTATGGCTACACCTTC. It encodes CASSHTGATNYGYTF.

This chain connects TRBV6-6 to TRBJ2-7, with 7 bases matching TRBD1. J lost 4 bases, V lost 4 bases, and 4 bases had no gene match. The germline CDR1 and CDR2 sequences are MNHNY and SVGAGI (reference sequence). The length of the CDR3 is 13 residues. CDR3 in DNA: TGTGCCAGCAGTTTCCAACAGGGGTACGAGCAGTACTTC. The encoded protein is CASSFQQGYEQYF.

This clone was found once. The chain has TRBV9 and TRBJ2-7; weak D call: TRBD1 (5 bases). There are 15 residues in the CDR3. V dropped 2 bases and J dropped 4 bases, with 16 bases sitting between them. Per germline, CDR1 SGDLS and CDR2 YYNGEE. CDR3 nucleotide sequence: TGTGCCAGCAGCGTCGACAGCAACCGAGTTTACGAGCAGTACTTC. It yields the protein CASSVDSNRVYEQYF.

The V gene is TRBV9, the J gene TRBJ2-5, with D unresolved. The CDR3 length is 12 residues. The germline CDR1 and CDR2 sequences are SGDLS and YYNGEE. Trimming left V 1 base short and J 4 bases short, with 5 bases between. CDR3 DNA: TGTGCCAGCAGCGTATCTTTAGAGACCCAGTACTTC. It is translated as CASSVSLETQYF.

This clone was recorded many times. This chain links TRBV2 with TRBJ2-1; 9 bases fit TRBD2. The CDR3 covers 13 residues. Germline CDR1 reads SNHLY; CDR2 reads FYNNEI. Germline trimming cut 3 bases from V and 6 bases from J; bases unmatched to any gene: 0. CDR3 nucleotide sequence: TGTGCCAGCAGTGAGACTAGCGGCAATGAGCAGTTCTTC. It specifies CASSETSGNEQFF. Full variable domain (remainder filled in from reference TRBV2 and TRBJ2-1): EPEVTQTPSHQVTQMGQEVILRCVPISNHLYFYWYRQILGQKVEFLVSFYNNEISEKSEIFDDQFSVERPDGSNFTLKIRSTKLEDSAMYFCASSETSGNEQFFGPGTRLTVL.

This clone was observed once. Here the CDR3 reads CASRETGGSGNTIYF. The CDR3 nucleotides read TGTGCCAGCAGGGAAACCGGGGGCTCTGGAAACACCATATATTTT. The chain uses TRBV5-6 and TRBJ1-3, with D perhaps matching TRBD1 (5 bases). V lost 5 bases, J lost 0 bases, and 12 bases lay in between. This CDR3 contains 15 residues. Germline V CDR1 and CDR2: SGHDT, YYEEEE.

The CDR3 loop reads CAGASQTGLTGELFF. The CDR3 bases are TGTGCCGGAGCCTCCCAAACAGGGTTGACCGGGGAGCTGTTTTTT. The rearrangement joins TRBV30 to TRBJ2-2, with D possibly matching TRBD1 (6 bases). From germline, CDR1 is GTSNPN and CDR2 SVGIG (reference sequence). CDR3 size: 15 residues. The V end was cut by 8 bases, the J end by 5 bases, with 21 bases between.

The V and J genes are TRBV7-9 and TRBJ2-3; D possibly corresponds to TRBD1 (5 bases). Trimming cost V 3 bases and J 1 base, with 8 bases left between them. The germline V gene encodes CDR1 SEHNR and CDR2 FQNEAQ (reference sequence). The CDR3 consists of 14 residues. Written as DNA, the CDR3 is TGTGCCAGCAGCTTTAGGGGTGGCACAGATACGCAGTATTTT. Its protein is CASSFRGGTDTQYF.

This clone was found a few times. The rearrangement uses TRBV6-4 and TRBJ2-1, with D tentatively TRBD1 (5 bases). CDR1 and CDR2 (germline): MRHNA, SNTAGT. The CDR3 runs 14 residues. Trimming cost V 3 bases and J 6 bases, with 12 bases left between them. The CDR3 bases are TGTGCCAGCAGTGAGGATGGGGCCTTCAATGAGCAGTTCTTC. This encodes CASSEDGAFNEQFF.

The genes are TRBV30 and TRBJ1-1, with 8 bases that match TRBD1. The CDR3 sequence is 14 residues long. Unmatched junction bases numbered 12, after V lost 2 bases and J lost 10 bases. Germline CDR1 reads GTSNPN; CDR2 reads SVGIG (reference sequence). CDR3: CAWSRGQAAVAAFF. CDR3 nucleotide sequence: TGTGCCTGGAGTCGGGGACAGGCGGCGGTAGCAGCTTTCTTT.

This clone showed up just once. This sequence joins TRBV6-1 and TRBJ2-7; tentative D call: TRBD1 (7 bases). Trimming pared 2 bases from V and 2 bases from J, leaving 13 bases between. CDR1 and CDR2 from the germline V gene are MNHNS and SASEGT. This CDR3 is 15 amino acids long. For the CDR3, the DNA is TGTGCCAGCAGTGAATGGCAGGGGGGAGCCTACGAGCAGTACTTC. Translated, it gives CASSEWQGGAYEQYF.

In nucleotides, the CDR3 is TGTGCCAGCAGTTTCGGGGGTGTAGGCGAAAAACTGTTTTTT. Its protein product is CASSFGGVGEKLFF. The chain combines TRBV25-1 with TRBJ1-4; tentatively, D is TRBD1 (5 bases). The CDR3 extends over 14 amino acids. Between the trimmed V and J ends, which lost 5 bases and 8 bases, there was a span of 15 bases. The germline V gene encodes CDR1 MGHDK and CDR2 SYGVNS.

This sequence joins TRBV4-1 and TRBJ2-7; 7 bases are a match to TRBD2. Per germline, CDR1 MGHRA and CDR2 YSYEKL. The ends lost 0 bases at V and 7 bases at J; junction bases unmatched: 15. This CDR3 contains 17 residues. CDR3 nucleotide sequence: TGCGCCAGCAGCCAAGATGGGGCGGGAGCCCTGACGCGGGAGCAGTACTTC. It translates to CASSQDGAGALTREQYF.

This clone was picked up one time. The J gene is TRBJ1-4, the V gene TRBV5-5; a possible D gene is TRBD1 (6 bases). With 0 bases removed from V and 0 bases from J, the gap between germline ends came to 15 bases. Germline loops: CDR1 SGHKS, CDR2 YYEKEE (reference sequence). The CDR3 is 18 residues long. The CDR3 region is CASSLGFGTLSTNEKLFF. The CDR3 DNA is TGTGCCAGCAGCTTGGGGTTTGGGACACTTTCAACTAATGAAAAACTGTTTTTT. Based on the CDR3 plus reference TRBV5-5 and TRBJ1-4, the full variable domain is DAGVTQSPTHLIKTRGQQVTLRCSPISGHKSVSWYQQVLGQGPQFIFQYYEKEERGRGNFPDRFSARQFPNYSSELNVNALLLGDSALYLCASSLGFGTLSTNEKLFFGSGTQLSVL.

V is TRBV19 and J is TRBJ2-6, with 7 bases fitting TRBD2. The CDR3 is 19 residues long. Losses at the gene ends were 6 bases for V and 0 bases for J; bases not matched to a gene: 14. Per germline, CDR1 LNHDA and CDR2 SQIVND (reference sequence). The chain's CDR3 is CASRARGGAIFSGANVLTF. As DNA, the CDR3 is TGTGCCAGTAGAGCCCGGGGAGGGGCGATTTTCTCTGGGGCCAACGTCCTGACTTTC.